The T cell receptor (beta chain) under discussion was sequenced for a study of blood T cells in healthy people across ages. The use of a sample-barcoded 5' primer and a J-beta primer mix characterized a second PCR of roughly 6 to 11 cycles. TCRdb redid the calling of the 5' RACE reads with MiXCR, one entry per CDR3 protein. The repertoire consists of 600,000 to 900,000 distinct CDR3 sequences, with roughly 25% occurring once and the leading ten covering 2.5% to 3.5%. This clonotype has a handful of counts. The same data also went into a second study, on T cells of mothers and their children.

The TCR originated in a boy aged 5-17 years in good health. The specimen sequenced was blood.

The chain's CDR3 is CASSPPSGHEQFF. The CDR3 DNA sequence: TGCGCCAGCAGCCCTCCTAGCGGCCATGAGCAGTTCTTC. This chain links TRBV5-1 with TRBJ2-5; 7 bases agree with TRBD2. The J call is uncertain, as TRBJ2-1 better fits the DNA end. Germline values: CDR1 SGHRS, CDR2 YFSETQ. The CDR3 is 13 residues long.